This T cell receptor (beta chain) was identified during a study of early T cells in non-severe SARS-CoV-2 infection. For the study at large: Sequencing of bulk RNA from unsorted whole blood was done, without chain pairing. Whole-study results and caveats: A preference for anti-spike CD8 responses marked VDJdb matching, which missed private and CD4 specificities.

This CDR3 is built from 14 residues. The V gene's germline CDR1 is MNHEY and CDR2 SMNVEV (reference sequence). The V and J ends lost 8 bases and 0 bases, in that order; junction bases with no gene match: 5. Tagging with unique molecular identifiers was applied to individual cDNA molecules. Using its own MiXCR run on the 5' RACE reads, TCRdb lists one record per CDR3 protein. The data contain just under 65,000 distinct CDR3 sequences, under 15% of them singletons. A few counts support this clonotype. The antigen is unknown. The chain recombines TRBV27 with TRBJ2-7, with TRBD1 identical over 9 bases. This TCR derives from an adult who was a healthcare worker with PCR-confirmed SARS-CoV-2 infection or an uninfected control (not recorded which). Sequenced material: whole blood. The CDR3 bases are TGTGCCAGCGCCGGGGACAGGGCCTCCTACGAGCAGTACTTC. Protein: CASAGDRASYEQYF.